The rows below give T cell receptor beta chains drawn from one sample of a study of T-cell memory formation after mild COVID-19. One entry per CDR3 protein results from TCRdb running MiXCR on the 5' RACE reads. The table records 300,000 to 350,000 distinct CDR3 sequences, less than 20% of them present only once. Sequences were obtained from PBMCs or a T cell subset sorted from them (not recorded which). Receptors originate from a man younger than 35 who had mild COVID-19 (a few samples of this study predate the infection). Cell type and time point are not known. Both conserved end residues are part of each CDR3. D genes are given only for firm matches. Only part of the rows carry a size: once, few, many, or a class if the clone is expanded.

J | V | size | D | length | CDR3 | DNA
TRBJ1-3 | TRBV11-2 | - | - | 15 | CASSPLGVDGNTIYF | TGTGCCAGCAGCCCCCTAGGGGTGGATGGAAACACCATATATTTT
TRBJ1-6 | TRBV12-3/TRBV12-4 | - | TRBD1 | 15 | CASRRQGDYNSPLHF | TGTGCCAGCAGGCGTCAGGGGGACTATAATTCACCCCTCCACTTT
TRBJ2-7 | TRBV5-1 | - | TRBD1 | 14 | CASSLGTGSDEQYF | TGCGCCAGCAGCTTGGGGACAGGATCCGACGAGCAGTACTTC
TRBJ2-5 | TRBV5-6 | - | - | 14 | CASRWTVGQETQYF | TGTGCCAGCAGGTGGACGGTCGGCCAAGAGACCCAGTACTTC
TRBJ2-5 | TRBV2 | - | TRBD2 | 14 | CASGSGAHQETQYF | TGTGCCAGCGGTAGCGGGGCCCACCAAGAGACCCAGTACTTC
TRBJ2-5 | TRBV7-9 | - | - | 14 | CASSLDTRQETQYF | TGTGCCAGCAGCTTGGACACCCGGCAAGAGACCCAGTACTTC
TRBJ2-7 | TRBV5-1 | - | - | 13 | CASRGGADYEQYF | TGCGCCAGCAGAGGGGGGGCGGATTACGAGCAGTACTTC
TRBJ2-5 | TRBV20-1 | - | TRBD2 | 12 | CSASIPGGTQYF | TGCAGTGCTAGCATTCCGGGAGGGACCCAGTACTTC
TRBJ1-4 | TRBV15 | - | - | 16 | CAASKSPGMLREKLFF | TGTGCCGCCAGCAAATCCCCAGGGATGTTGAGGGAAAAACTGTTTTTT
TRBJ1-1 | TRBV7-9 | few | - | 13 | CASSRDPNTEAFF | TGTGCCAGCAGCCGCGACCCCAACACTGAAGCTTTCTTT
TRBJ2-3 | TRBV25-1 | many | TRBD2 | 14 | CASSLGGGADTQYF | TGTGCCAGCAGTCTAGGTGGGGGGGCAGATACGCAGTATTTT
TRBJ1-2 | TRBV29-1 | - | - | 10 | CSAFGYGYTF | TGCAGCGCCTTCGGGTATGGCTACACCTTC
TRBJ2-3 | TRBV4-2 | - | TRBD2 | 15 | CASSTGTSNTDTQYF | TGTGCCAGCAGCACCGGGACTAGCAATACAGATACGCAGTATTTT
TRBJ2-3 | TRBV29-1 | many | TRBD1 | 15 | CSAGGTAASTDTQYF | TGCAGCGCCGGTGGGACAGCCGCTAGCACAGATACGCAGTATTTT
TRBJ2-1 | TRBV7-6 | - | TRBD1 | 14 | CASLPGQAHNEQFF | TGTGCCAGCCTCCCGGGACAGGCCCACAATGAGCAGTTCTTC
TRBJ2-5 | TRBV10-3 | many | - | 15 | CAISVLGGQGETQYF | TGTGCCATCAGTGTATTAGGAGGACAAGGGGAGACCCAGTACTTC
TRBJ2-3 | TRBV5-1 | - | TRBD1 | 14 | CASTPGQEGDTQYF | TGCGCCAGCACCCCGGGACAGGAGGGAGATACGCAGTATTTT
TRBJ2-1 | TRBV9 | few | - | 12 | CAQGPPVNEQFF | TGTGCCCAGGGGCCCCCGGTCAATGAGCAGTTCTTC
TRBJ2-2 | TRBV5-1 | few | - | 15 | CASSSDGGVTGELFF | TGCGCCAGCAGCTCGGATGGGGGAGTCACCGGGGAGCTGTTTTTT
TRBJ2-4 | TRBV10-3 | - | - | 12 | CAAGAGDHIQYF | TGTGCCGCAGGGGCGGGGGACCACATTCAGTACTTC